This T cell receptor (beta chain) emerged from a study of cytomegalovirus exposure and HLA in healthy donors. Study-wide findings and caveats: Looking again later, the authors saw that most CMV-associated TCR beta chains seemed HLA-restricted. There were several of the most significant clusters that appeared linked to common viral pathogens in a later analysis. Some V segments, TRBV6-2 and TRBV6-3 among them, were indistinguishable and were therefore excluded. A list of 164 TCR beta chains associated with cytomegalovirus was given.

This clone has only one observation. Its antigen is as yet unknown. Vbeta (60) and Jbeta (13) primers were used in the PCR. Sequencing was performed with immunoSEQ multiplex PCR; in TCRdb, only in-frame clones are kept and a portion is missing. The profile shows 150,000 to 200,000 clones, approximately 85% of them singletons. The CDR3 extends over 14 amino acids. Looked up from germline, CDR1 is SGDLS and CDR2 is YYNGEE. Trimming left V 2 bases short and J 3 bases short, with 11 bases between. The clonotype was recovered from a man younger than 30 in good health and CMV-seropositive. Sequencing was done on a sample of PBMCs. V gene TRBV9 combines with J gene TRBJ1-1; no reliable D call. The CDR3, as DNA: TGTGCCAGCAGCGTGGAGGGCGTCTACACTGAAGCTTTCTTT. This codes for CASSVEGVYTEAFF.